The sequence of this TCR beta chain was determined in a study of blood T cell repertoires in COVID-19. The trim removed 7 bases at V and 2 bases at J, leaving 5 bases unmatched. CDR3 size: 13 residues. Germline loops: CDR1 MDHEN, CDR2 SYDVKM. Only in-frame clones appear in the TCRdb table, and some are missing; sequencing was by immunoSEQ multiplex PCR. This table holds roughly 120,000 clones, approximately 65% found once. Sequenced: peripheral blood. The sequence was obtained from a woman in her fifties or sixties with acute or convalescent COVID-19. V is TRBV28 and J is TRBJ2-7; 7 bases are a match to TRBD2. CDR3 in DNA: TGTGCCAGCATTGGCGGGGGAACCTACGAGCAGTACTTC. The encoded protein is CASIGGGTYEQYF.